One sample yielded the 9 T cell receptor beta chains listed below, sequenced in a study of control samples from healthy donors and cancer patients. Profiled with immunoSEQ multiplex PCR; TCRdb holds only in-frame clones, not every one. The sample carries around 130,000 clones, roughly 91% recorded once. Material for sequencing was PBMCs. The receptors stem from a man aged 45-65 years with head and neck cancer.

The V call is TRBV6-2 or TRBV6-3, the J call TRBJ1-2; D is undetermined. This CDR3 comprises 13 residues. CDR1 is MNHEY, CDR2 SVGEGT, per germline. Trimming took off 3 bases at V and 2 bases at J, with 7 bases between the two ends. CDR3: CASSYQGNYGYTF. In DNA form, the CDR3 reads TGTGCCAGCAGTTATCAAGGGAACTATGGCTACACCTTC.

V gene TRBV9 combines with J gene TRBJ1-2; D is unclear. The length of the CDR3 is 14 residues. The germline V and J ends were trimmed by 4 bases and 3 bases, with 13 bases remaining between them. CDR1 is SGDLS, CDR2 YYNGEE, per germline. The CDR3 sequence: CASSPSRADYGYTF. CDR3 nucleotides: TGTGCCAGCAGCCCCTCCCGGGCCGACTATGGCTACACCTTC.

This chain uses TRBV2 with TRBJ2-7; 8 bases agree with TRBD2. The germline V gene has CDR1 SNHLY and CDR2 FYNNEI. The trim removed 5 bases at V and 2 bases at J, leaving 11 bases unmatched. CDR3 size: 16 residues. The CDR3, as DNA: TGTGCCAGCAGTCCCCGGACAGCGGGAGCAACCTACGAGCAGTACTTC. It yields the protein CASSPRTAGATYEQYF.

This clone was picked up a small number of times. The V call is TRBV28, the J call TRBJ1-2; D is possibly TRBD1 (6 bases). V shed 9 bases and J shed 6 bases, with 20 bases lying between them. CDR1 and CDR2 (germline): MDHEN, SYDVKM. The CDR3 loop spans 14 amino acids. The CDR3 region is CASLSGESWNGYTF. The DNA of the CDR3 is TGTGCCAGTCTCTCAGGGGAAAGCTGGAATGGCTACACCTTC.

This clone was recorded only once. The chain has TRBV14 and TRBJ2-2; D is unclear. The length of the CDR3 is 13 residues. Germline CDR1 and CDR2: SGHDN and FVKESK. The V end was cut by 4 bases, the J end by 2 bases, with 5 bases between. The CDR3 DNA reads as TGTGCCAGCAGCCCCGTTAACACCGGGGAGCTGTTTTTT. The encoded protein is CASSPVNTGELFF. Drawing the rest from reference TRBV14 and TRBJ2-2, the complete variable domain is EAGVTQFPSHSVIEKGQTVTLRCDPISGHDNLYWYRRVMGKEIKFLLHFVKESKQDESGMPNNRFLAERTGGTYSTLKVQPAELEDSGVYFCASSPVNTGELFFGEGSRLTVL.

V gene TRBV5-1 combines with J gene TRBJ1-1; no definite D call. CDR1 SGHRS and CDR2 YFSETQ come from the germline V gene. The CDR3 is made up of 14 amino acids. V dropped 0 bases and J dropped 1 base, with 7 bases sitting between them. The DNA of the CDR3 is TGCGCCAGCAGCTTGGGGCCAGGGAACACTGAAGCTTTCTTT. Its protein is CASSLGPGNTEAFF. The variable domain in full, with the rest retrieved from reference TRBV5-1 and TRBJ1-1, is KAGVTQTPRYLIKTRGQQVTLSCSPISGHRSVSWYQQTPGQGLQFLFEYFSETQRNKGNFPGRFSGRQFSNSRSEMNVSTLELGDSALYLCASSLGPGNTEAFFGQGTRLTVV.

The chain couples TRBV4-2 to TRBJ1-2; 7 nucleotides align to TRBD1. V lost 8 bases, J lost 2 bases, and 8 bases stayed unmatched. Germline CDR1 LGHNA, CDR2 YNFKEQ. This CDR3 spans 14 amino acids. CDR3 sequence reads: CASAGWDRNYGYTF. CDR3 nucleotide sequence: TGTGCCAGCGCCGGGTGGGACAGAAACTATGGCTACACCTTC.

The gene calls are TRBV6-5 and TRBJ1-1; D call uncertain. The germline gives CDR1 MNHEY, CDR2 SVGAGI. This CDR3 region has 14 residues. Trimming removed 2 bases at V and 3 bases at J, with 10 bases between. CDR3 protein: CASSYTQRDTEAFF. CDR3 DNA sequence: TGTGCCAGCAGTTACACCCAGAGGGACACTGAAGCTTTCTTT.

This chain links TRBV7-9 with TRBJ2-1; a possible D gene is TRBD1 (5 bases). CDR1 and CDR2 from the germline V gene are SEHNR and FQNEAQ (reference sequence). The CDR3 runs 18 residues. Deletions cut 5 bases from V and 7 bases from J, with 27 bases between. DNA of the CDR3: TGTGCCAGCAGCCCCCTGGCTCCCAAGGGGCTGGCGAGAAATGAGCAGTTCTTC. This codes for CASSPLAPKGLARNEQFF.